This passage covers 8 T cell receptor beta chains from one sample sequenced in a study of T-cell memory formation after mild COVID-19. TCRdb recomputed calls from the 5' RACE reads with MiXCR, one row per CDR3 protein. The repertoire has 150,000 or so distinct CDR3 sequences, around a tenth of them found once; the top ten carry 3.5% to 4%. Material: PBMCs or a T cell subset sorted from them (not recorded which). All receptors come from a man aged 18 to 35 who had mild COVID-19 (a few samples of this study predate the infection). Cell type and time point are not known.

The table lists this clonotype with a few counts. The chain combines TRBV6-2 or TRBV6-3 with TRBJ1-1, with TRBD1 as a possible D gene (5 bases). The CDR3 length is 14 residues. The V gene's germline CDR1 is MNHEY and CDR2 SVGEGT. Trimming removed 6 bases from V and 4 bases from J, with 15 bases in between. The CDR3, as DNA: TGTGCCAGCAGACCCGACAGAGACCTCACTGAAGCTTTCTTT. This encodes CASRPDRDLTEAFF.

In DNA form, the CDR3 reads TGTGCCAGCAGCTTACGGGCTAGCGGCACAGATACGCAGTATTTT. This gives the protein CASSLRASGTDTQYF. The chain employs TRBV7-2 and TRBJ2-3, with a weak D call TRBD2 (6 bases). CDR3 length equals 15 residues. V gave up 2 bases and J gave up 1 base, with 10 bases separating them. Germline V gene sequence: CDR1 SGHTA, CDR2 FQGNSA.

The gene calls are TRBV7-2 and TRBJ2-4; the D call may be TRBD1 or TRBD2 (5 bases each). Germline loops: CDR1 SGHTA, CDR2 FQGNSA. V was clipped by 5 bases and J by 6 bases, with 14 bases between them. This CDR3 has 14 amino acids. The CDR3 nucleotides are TGTGCCAGCAGCCCCCGCCGGGGCGGAAACATTCAGTACTTC. Protein sequence: CASSPRRGGNIQYF.

This chain uses TRBV20-1 with TRBJ2-3, with 9 bases that match TRBD2. Trimming cost V 6 bases and J 4 bases; bases outside gene matches: 8. CDR1 and CDR2 from the germline V gene are DFQATT and SNEGSKA (reference sequence). CDR3 size: 14 residues. The CDR3 region has the DNA TGCAGTGCCTCAGCTAGCGGGGAAGCAGATACGCAGTATTTT. This encodes CSASASGEADTQYF.

This clonotype showed up just a few times. The chain combines TRBV11-1 with TRBJ2-1; 7 nucleotides align to TRBD1. Per the germline V gene, CDR1 is SGHAT and CDR2 is FQDESV (reference sequence). The CDR3 has 16 residues. With 6 bases clipped from V and 2 bases from J, the junction kept 10 bases outside the gene matches. The CDR3 DNA is TGTGCCAGCAGAGATACAGGGGAATCTCCCTACAATGAGCAGTTCTTC. Its translation: CASRDTGESPYNEQFF.

The rearrangement links TRBV21-1 to TRBJ1-1; the table names TRBD1, a call not compared with the DNA. TRBV21-1 has pseudogene status. This CDR3 is 16 amino acids long. CDR3 sequence: CASSSRGGRVRAEAFF. CDR3 DNA sequence: TGTGCCAGCAGCTCCAGGGGGGGCAGGGTGAGAGCTGAAGCTTTCTTT.

This clonotype was counted only a few times. This chain joins TRBV20-1 and TRBJ2-7; the D gene is possibly TRBD1 (5 bases). V lost 0 bases, J lost 0 bases, and 9 bases lay in between. Germline CDR1 reads DFQATT; CDR2 reads SNEGSKA (reference sequence). The CDR3 has 14 amino acids. CDR3 nucleotide sequence: TGCAGTGCTAGAGATGCAGGGTCCTCCTACGAGCAGTACTTC. This gives the protein CSARDAGSSYEQYF.

This clonotype has ten or more counts. J is TRBJ2-3 and V is TRBV7-9; 10 bases map to TRBD2. From germline, CDR1 is SEHNR and CDR2 FQNEAQ (reference sequence). The CDR3 is 16 residues long. The ends lost 2 bases at V and 1 base at J; junction bases unmatched: 3. CDR3 DNA sequence: TGTGCCAGCAGCTTACTAGCGGGGGACCGCACAGATACGCAGTATTTT. Translated, it gives CASSLLAGDRTDTQYF.